The subject of this entry is one T cell receptor beta chain. Which antigen it targets is not known. No much larger clonotype is one base removed from it; base qualities were not supplied. TCR beta CDR3 regions were sequenced from DNA using the immunoSEQ Assay. The source study handled its data this way. T cell density was computed as TCR beta template counts normalized to usable DNA estimated by amplifying housekeeping genes. Using the preseqR package, richness was estimated by extrapolating to 120,000 templates for tissue samples and 400,000 templates for PBMC samples. Clonality was defined by subtracting Pielou's evenness from one. Differential abundance testing on productive amino-acid clonotypes, with a minimum total count of 5 and an alpha of 0.1, was used to identify tissue-enriched TCRs. The Jaccard Index and the Morisita Overlap Index were used to quantify repertoire overlap between compartments. GLIPH grouped TCR beta CDR3s together with public tetramer-defined viral CDR3s, and a viral motif had to include at least three viral sequences and also show V-gene enrichment. TCRdb holds this immuneACCESS table with in-frame rearrangements only. Some clones are missing; in checked studies, unresolved V genes explain under half, and the rest has no known cause. The DNA gave D and trimming, while V, J and clone size come from that table. The sample profile shows roughly 61,000 clones; roughly 81% of them were found once. Approximately 4.5% of the sample comes from the top ten.

At diagnosis, peripheral blood, uninvolved tumor-adjacent lung and tumor were collected and were preserved as a mix of fresh-frozen and FFPE material. For TCR repertoire profiling, the blood samples were analyzed as peripheral blood mononuclear cells. This sample is drawn from a study of T cells in localized non-small cell lung cancer (dated by TCRdb to the early 2020s). As for the study more broadly: The study examined T cell repertoires in hundreds of patients with early-stage NSCLC and compared tumors with uninvolved tumor-adjacent lungs. The cohort comprised under 250 treatment-naïve NSCLC patients with resected, localized lung tumors. NSCLC patients had a mean age of roughly 66 years, and around 140 were male and more than 90 female. Overall study outcomes, separate from this receptor: Uninvolved tumor-adjacent lung showed the highest T cell clonality, higher than tumor, which suggests more focused antigenic responses in the uninvolved tumor-adjacent lung. Higher blood T cell density associated with longer overall survival, while higher adjacent-lung clonality associated with shorter survival. Because multi-region sequencing of the tumors was not done, intratumor heterogeneity could not be ruled out. A median of roughly 56 of the top 100 tumor clones were detected in paired uninvolved adjacent lung, and 28 of these tumor clones were also found among the top 100 clones of the paired uninvolved adjacent lung. Because of the exploratory design, TCR variables were selected using unadjusted p-values without false-discovery rate correction.

V and J are trimmed by 4 bases and 0 bases, and the gene matches miss 9 bases of the junction. CDR1 and CDR2 are drawn from the germline V gene (reference sequence): SGHNT, YYREEE. Counted from cysteine to phenylalanine, this CDR3 has 18 amino acids. The only DNA kept is the CDR3, 54 bases in frame from the first base. This specimen was PBMCs, taken before any cancer treatment. The chain is made from TRBV5-4 and TRBJ2-6, with TRBD1 matching 8 junction bases. This sequence was found in a man aged 40-75 years with stage II lung adenocarcinoma. CDR3 sequence: CASSHSGQAPSGANVLTF. The nucleotides read TGTGCCAGCAGCCACTCGGGACAGGCTCCCTCTGGGGCCAACGTCCTGACTTTC.